This T cell receptor (beta chain) was recorded in a study of CD8 T cells in ankylosing spondylitis. CDR1 and CDR2 from the germline V gene are WNHNN and SYGVQD (reference sequence). The CDR3 runs to 18 residues. V gave up 0 bases and J gave up 6 bases, with 21 bases separating them. In regard to this clonotype: The antigen is not known.

TCRdb recomputed calls from the 5' RACE reads with MiXCR, one row per CDR3 protein. The sample yields about 200,000 distinct CDR3 sequences, 5.5% to 7.5% seen once. Findings and caveats of the study: Reportedly, significant enrichment of disease-linked clones occurred in matched ankylosing spondylitis synovial fluid. What appeared characteristic of ankylosing spondylitis blood was a TCR beta motif of several highly homologous variants.

The sequence derives from a male donor with ankylosing spondylitis. The rearrangement uses TRBV10-1 and TRBJ2-1; the D is unclear. Sample: blood, either unsorted or a sorted T cell fraction (not recorded which). The CDR3 loop is CASSESIQVKGKFNEQFF. In nucleotides, the CDR3 is TGCGCCAGCAGTGAGTCAATCCAGGTCAAAGGGAAGTTCAATGAGCAGTTCTTC.